This TCR beta chain was observed in a study of identical twins. Via MiXCR, TCRdb re-called the 5' RACE reads, giving one row per CDR3 protein. The sample consists of roughly 690,000 distinct CDR3 sequences, about 20% of them appearing once. Between the trimmed V and J ends, which lost 5 bases and 1 base, there was a span of 14 bases. This CDR3 is built from 14 residues. CDR1 is SQVTM and CDR2 is ANQGSEA in the germline V gene. This clonotype was seen more than once but under ten times. The same data also went into a second study, on T cells expressing NK-cell markers.

Sequencing used PBMCs. J is TRBJ1-1 and V is TRBV29-1; tentative D call: TRBD1 (5 bases). The sequence derives from a woman aged 18-35 years in good health. This chain's CDR3 is CSVRAGPKNTEAFF. Written as DNA, the CDR3 is TGCAGCGTTAGAGCAGGGCCTAAGAACACTGAAGCTTTCTTT.